The clone carrying this T cell receptor (beta chain) has just a few counts. Its antigen is not identified. These gene names are mouse names. From the germline J gene comes the end of the CDR3, since the read stops 1 residue before it. Sequencing of TCRbeta CDR3 at survey depth gave sequences and template counts. Measured with immunoSEQ multiplex PCR; TCRdb has only the in-frame clones, and not every one. The sample holds roughly 20,000 clones, about 70% seen once. This CDR3 comprises 16 residues. CDR1 is SGHSA and CDR2 is FRNQAP in the germline V gene. After removal of 0 bases from V and 5 bases from J, the junction contained 4 bases not matched to a gene. The record originates from a study of tissue T cells after allogeneic stem cell transplantation. Study-wide results and caveats: Few T cell clones were shared across patients, but motif clusters showed tissue-specific shared signatures. TCR repertoires tracked anatomic similarity, regardless of disease or transplant status.

This TCR came from a female BALB/c mouse in good health. The strain's MHC: H2-d. Sequenced sample: blood. This chain uses TRBV16 with TRBJ1-5, with 10 bases that match TRBD1. The CDR3 bases that were read are TGTGCAAGCAGCTTAGATTCGACAGGGGGCGACCAGGCTCCGCTT. This translates into CASSLDSTGGDQAPL. The entire CDR3 sequence reads CASSLDSTGGDQAPLF. The full variable domain, in which reference TRBV16 and TRBJ1-5 provide the parts outside the CDR3, is NAGVIQTPRHKVTGKGQEATLWCEPISGHSAVFWYRQTIVQGLEFLTYFRNQAPIDDSGMPKERFSAQMPNQSHSTLKIQSTQPQDSAVYLCASSLDSTGGDQAPLFGEGTRLSVL.